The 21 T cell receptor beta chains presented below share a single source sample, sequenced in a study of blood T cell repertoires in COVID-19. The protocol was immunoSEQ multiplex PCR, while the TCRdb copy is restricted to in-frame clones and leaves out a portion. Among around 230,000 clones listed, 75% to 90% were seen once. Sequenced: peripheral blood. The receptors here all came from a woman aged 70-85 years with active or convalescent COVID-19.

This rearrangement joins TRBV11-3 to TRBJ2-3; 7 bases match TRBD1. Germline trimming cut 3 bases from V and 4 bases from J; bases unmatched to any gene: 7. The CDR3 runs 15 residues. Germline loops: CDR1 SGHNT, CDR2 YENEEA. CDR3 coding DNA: TGTGCCAGCAGCTTTGGAAGGGGGCGTTCAGATACGCAGTATTTT. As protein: CASSFGRGRSDTQYF.

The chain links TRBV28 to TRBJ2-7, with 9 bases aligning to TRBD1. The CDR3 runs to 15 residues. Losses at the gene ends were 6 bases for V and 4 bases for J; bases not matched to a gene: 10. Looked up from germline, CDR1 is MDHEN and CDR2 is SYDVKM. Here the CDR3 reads CASRDEQGASYEQYF. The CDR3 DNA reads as TGTGCCAGCAGAGACGAACAGGGGGCCAGTTACGAGCAGTACTTC. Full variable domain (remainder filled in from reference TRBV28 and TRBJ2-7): DVKVTQSSRYLVKRTGEKVFLECVQDMDHENMFWYRQDPGLGLRLIYFSYDVKMKEKGDIPEGYSVSREKKERFSLILESASTNQTSMYLCASRDEQGASYEQYFGPGTRLTVT.

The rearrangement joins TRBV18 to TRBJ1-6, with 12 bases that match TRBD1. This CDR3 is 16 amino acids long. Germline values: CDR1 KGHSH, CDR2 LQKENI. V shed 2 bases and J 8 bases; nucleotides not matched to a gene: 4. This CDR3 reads CASSPLGQGADSPLHF. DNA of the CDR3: TGTGCCAGCTCACCATTGGGACAGGGGGCAGATTCACCCCTCCACTTT.

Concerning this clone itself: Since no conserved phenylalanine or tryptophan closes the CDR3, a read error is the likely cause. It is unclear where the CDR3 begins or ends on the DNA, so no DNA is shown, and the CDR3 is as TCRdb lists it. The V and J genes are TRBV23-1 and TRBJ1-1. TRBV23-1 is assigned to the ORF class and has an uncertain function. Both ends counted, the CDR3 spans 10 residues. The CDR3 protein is CASSPTGSQL.

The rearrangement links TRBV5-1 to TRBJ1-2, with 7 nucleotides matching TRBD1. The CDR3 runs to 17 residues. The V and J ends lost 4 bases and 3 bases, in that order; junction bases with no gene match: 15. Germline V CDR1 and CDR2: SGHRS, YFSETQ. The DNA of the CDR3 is TGCGCCAGCAGCCCCGGACGGACCGGGACAGACCACTATGGCTACACCTTC. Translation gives CASSPGRTGTDHYGYTF.

CDR3: CASSTPDRAYDYTF. The CDR3 nucleotides are TGTGCCAGCAGCACCCCGGACAGGGCTTATGACTACACCTTC. V is TRBV21-1 and J is TRBJ1-2; the table's TRBD1 call for D was not verified on the DNA. TRBV21-1 is a documented pseudogene. The CDR3 totals 14 residues.

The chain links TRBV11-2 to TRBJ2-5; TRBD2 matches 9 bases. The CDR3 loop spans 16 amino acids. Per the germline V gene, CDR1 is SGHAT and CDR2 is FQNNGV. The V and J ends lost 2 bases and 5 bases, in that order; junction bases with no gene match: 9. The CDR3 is CASSLWLAGTGETQYF. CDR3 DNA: TGTGCCAGCAGCTTATGGCTAGCGGGAACGGGGGAGACCCAGTACTTC.

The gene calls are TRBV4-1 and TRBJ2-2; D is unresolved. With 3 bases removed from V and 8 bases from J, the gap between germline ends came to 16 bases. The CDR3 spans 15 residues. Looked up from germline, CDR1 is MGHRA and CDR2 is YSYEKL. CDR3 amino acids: CASSHSLGPTGELFF. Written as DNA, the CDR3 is TGCGCCAGCAGCCATTCCCTGGGCCCGACGGGGGAGCTGTTTTTT.

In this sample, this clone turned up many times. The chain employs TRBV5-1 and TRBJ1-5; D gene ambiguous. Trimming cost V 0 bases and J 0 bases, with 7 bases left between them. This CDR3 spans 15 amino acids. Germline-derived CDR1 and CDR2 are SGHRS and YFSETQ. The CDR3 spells CASSLGGDSNQPQHF. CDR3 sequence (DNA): TGCGCCAGCAGCTTGGGAGGTGATAGCAATCAGCCCCAGCATTTT.

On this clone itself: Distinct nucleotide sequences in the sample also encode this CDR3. The CDR3 coding sequence is TGTGCAAGTCGCTCCAAAGACAGAGAAGAGACCCAGTACTTC. The encoded protein is CASRSKDREETQYF. The V and J genes are TRBV12-2 and TRBJ2-5; TRBD1 is the table's D call and was not checked against the DNA. TRBV12-2 is a pseudogene segment. The CDR3 is 14 amino acids.

The CDR3 DNA sequence: TGTGCCAGCAGCCTCAGGACTAGCGGGGGGGTCTCCTACGAGCAGTACTTC. Amino acids: CASSLRTSGGVSYEQYF. The V and J genes are TRBV7-2 and TRBJ2-7; 15 bases align to TRBD2. CDR3 length: 17 residues. Losses at the gene ends were 5 bases for V and 0 bases for J; bases not matched to a gene: 5. Germline V lookup: CDR1 SGHTA, CDR2 FQGNSA.

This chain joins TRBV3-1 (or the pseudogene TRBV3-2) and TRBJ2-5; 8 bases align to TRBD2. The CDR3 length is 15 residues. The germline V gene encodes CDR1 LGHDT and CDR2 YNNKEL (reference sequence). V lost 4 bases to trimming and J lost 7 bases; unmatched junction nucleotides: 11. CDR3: CASSPTSGGQVTQYF. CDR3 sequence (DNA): TGTGCCAGCAGCCCCACATCGGGGGGGCAGGTGACCCAGTACTTC.

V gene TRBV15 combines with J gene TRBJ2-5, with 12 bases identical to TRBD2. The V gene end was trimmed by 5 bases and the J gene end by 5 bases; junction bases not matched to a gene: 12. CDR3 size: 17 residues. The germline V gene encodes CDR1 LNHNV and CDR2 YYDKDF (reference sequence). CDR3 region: CATSGFLRTSGTETQYF. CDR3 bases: TGTGCCACCAGCGGGTTCCTAAGGACTAGCGGGACGGAGACCCAGTACTTC.

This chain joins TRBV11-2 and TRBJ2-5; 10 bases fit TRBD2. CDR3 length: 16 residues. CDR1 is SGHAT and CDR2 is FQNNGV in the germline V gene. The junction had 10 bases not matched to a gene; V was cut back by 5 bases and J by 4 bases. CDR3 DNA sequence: TGTGCCAGCAGCCCGGGGGCTAGCGGGAGTCCAGAGACCCAGTACTTC. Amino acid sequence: CASSPGASGSPETQYF. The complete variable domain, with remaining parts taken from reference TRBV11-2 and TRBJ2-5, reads EAGVAQSPRYKIIEKRQSVAFWCNPISGHATLYWYQQILGQGPKLLIQFQNNGVVDDSQLPKDRFSAERLKGVDSTLKIQPAKLEDSAVYLCASSPGASGSPETQYFGPGTRLLVL.

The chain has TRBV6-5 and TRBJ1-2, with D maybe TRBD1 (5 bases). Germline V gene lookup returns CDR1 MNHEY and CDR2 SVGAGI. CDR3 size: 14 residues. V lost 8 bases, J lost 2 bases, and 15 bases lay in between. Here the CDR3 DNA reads TGTGCCAGCTTTGGGCGGGGCAAAAACTATGGCTACACCTTC. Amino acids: CASFGRGKNYGYTF.

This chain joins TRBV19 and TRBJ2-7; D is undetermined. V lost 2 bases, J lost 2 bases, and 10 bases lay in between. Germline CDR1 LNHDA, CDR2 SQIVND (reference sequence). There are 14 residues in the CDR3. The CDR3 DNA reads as TGTGCCAGTAGTATACAGGCAGAAGCCTACGAGCAGTACTTC. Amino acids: CASSIQAEAYEQYF.

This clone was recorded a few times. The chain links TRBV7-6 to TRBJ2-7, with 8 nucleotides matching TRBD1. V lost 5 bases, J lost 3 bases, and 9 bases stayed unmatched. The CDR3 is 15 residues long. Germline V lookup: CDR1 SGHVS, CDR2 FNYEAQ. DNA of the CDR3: TGTGCCAGCAGCCTTGGACAGGGAGAAATCTACGAGCAGTACTTC. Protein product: CASSLGQGEIYEQYF.

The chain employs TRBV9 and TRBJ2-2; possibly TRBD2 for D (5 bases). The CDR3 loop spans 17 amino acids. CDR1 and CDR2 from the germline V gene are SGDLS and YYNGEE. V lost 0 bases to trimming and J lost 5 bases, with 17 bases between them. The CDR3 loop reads CASSVGIELPGTGELFF. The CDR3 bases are TGTGCCAGCAGCGTAGGAATCGAACTACCGGGAACCGGGGAGCTGTTTTTT.

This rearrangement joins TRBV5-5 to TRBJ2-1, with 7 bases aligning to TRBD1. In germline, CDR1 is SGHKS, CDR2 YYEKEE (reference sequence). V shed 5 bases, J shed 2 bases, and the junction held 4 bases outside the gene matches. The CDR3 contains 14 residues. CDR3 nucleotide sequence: TGTGCCAGCAGTCGGGACAGCACCTACAATGAGCAGTTCTTC. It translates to CASSRDSTYNEQFF.

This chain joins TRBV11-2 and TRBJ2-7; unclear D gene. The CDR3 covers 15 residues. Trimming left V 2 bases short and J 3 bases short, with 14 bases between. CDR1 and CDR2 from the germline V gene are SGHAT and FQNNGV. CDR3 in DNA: TGTGCCAGCAGCTTACCCCGCGGTACAAACTACGAGCAGTACTTC. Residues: CASSLPRGTNYEQYF.

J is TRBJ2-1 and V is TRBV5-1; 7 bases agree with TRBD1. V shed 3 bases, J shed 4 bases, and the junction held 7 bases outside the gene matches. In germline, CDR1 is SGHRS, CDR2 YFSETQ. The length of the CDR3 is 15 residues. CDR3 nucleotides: TGCGCCAGCAGCTCCTCAGGGGGTATTTACAATGAGCAGTTCTTC. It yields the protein CASSSSGGIYNEQFF.